This is a list of T cell receptor beta chains from one sample in a study of T cell responses to AZD1222 COVID-19 vaccine. Some clones are missing from TCRdb's copy, which holds only in-frame ones; the method was immunoSEQ multiplex PCR. The data show around 140,000 clones, roughly 92% seen once. The input for sequencing was peripheral blood, taken on day 0 of AZD1222 vaccination. The receptors derive from an adult in good health. Each CDR3 is given with its conserved first and last residue. The order of the fields is clone size, D gene, J gene, V gene, CDR3 protein, CDR3 DNA. A D gene is named only where the DNA matches it firmly. Clone sizes are given selectively: once, few, many, or a class where the clone is expanded.

>NA|TRBD2|TRBJ2-2|TRBV4-2
CASSPSLAGADTGELFF
TGTGCCAGCAGCCCGAGTTTAGCGGGAGCGGACACCGGGGAGCTGTTTTTT
>NA|NA|TRBJ2-7|TRBV28
CASKGQGSYEQYF
TGTGCCAGCAAGGGCCAGGGGTCCTACGAGCAGTACTTC
>NA|NA|TRBJ1-2|TRBV20-1
CSAWEGGYTF
TGCAGTGCTTGGGAGGGGGGCTACACCTTC
>NA|NA|TRBJ2-2|TRBV6-5
CASIGAGELFF
TGTGCCAGCATAGGCGCCGGGGAGCTGTTTTTT
>NA|NA|TRBJ2-2|TRBV19
CASSIGGHLGELFF
TGTGCCAGTAGTATAGGGGGACACTTAGGGGAGCTGTTTTTT
>NA|NA|TRBJ2-5|TRBV19
CASSSRVWGETQYF
TGTGCCAGTAGTAGTCGGGTGTGGGGAGAGACCCAGTACTTC
>NA|NA|TRBJ1-1|TRBV19
CASSSPGQIGTEAFF
TGTGCCAGTAGTAGCCCGGGGCAAATCGGCACTGAAGCTTTCTTT
>few|NA|TRBJ1-4|TRBV6-5
CASSWTRTNEKLFF
TGTGCCAGCAGTTGGACACGTACTAATGAAAAACTGTTTTTT
>NA|TRBD1|TRBJ2-3|TRBV28
CASRIRDRYTDTQYF
TGTGCCAGCAGAATACGGGACAGGTACACAGATACGCAGTATTTT
>NA|NA|TRBJ1-1|TRBV29-1
CSVVGNEAFF
TGCAGCGTTGTTGGAAATGAAGCTTTCTTT
>NA|NA|TRBJ1-2|TRBV19
CASSIVMRETYGYTF
TGTGCCAGTAGTATTGTTATGCGTGAGACCTATGGCTACACCTTC
>once|NA|TRBJ1-6|TRBV10-2
CASSRGWEGGSPLHF
TGCGCCAGCAGTCGGGGTTGGGAGGGAGGATCACCCCTCCACTTT
>NA|TRBD1|TRBJ2-1|TRBV7-9
CASSHKPGQGNNEQFF
TGTGCCAGCAGCCATAAACCGGGACAGGGGAACAATGAGCAGTTCTTC
>NA|NA|TRBJ2-5|TRBV20-1
CSASLAGYQETQYF
TGCAGTGCTAGTCTAGCAGGGTACCAAGAGACCCAGTACTTC
>NA|NA|TRBJ1-1|TRBV5-4
CASSLRAAGELAAFF
TGTGCCAGCAGCTTAAGGGCCGCAGGGGAGTTAGCAGCTTTCTTT
>NA|NA|TRBJ1-6|TRBV28
CASSPTTLLGSRDNSPLHF
TGTGCCAGCAGTCCCACGACTCTACTGGGCAGTCGAGATAATTCACCCCTCCACTTT
>NA|NA|TRBJ1-6|TRBV5-4
CASSLESGISPLHF
TGTGCCAGCAGCTTGGAATCTGGGATCTCACCCCTCCACTTT